This TCR beta chain was obtained from a study of cytomegalovirus exposure and HLA in healthy donors. Study-level findings and limits: Subsequent analysis of the approximately 130 validation repertoires found a tendency for first-cohort TCR clusters to co-occur. In vitro work confirmed that a few CMV-associated chains recognize CMV antigens. Some TCR beta chains (around 160 of them) were listed as cytomegalovirus-associated.

V lost 6 bases and J lost 3, with 11 bases in between. The CDR3 runs to 13 residues. CDR1 and CDR2 (germline): KGHSH, LQKENI. In regard to this clone: Its target is unknown.

The study drew the donors from its approximately 120-subject validation cohort, separate from the roughly 700-subject first cohort. Data came from immunoSEQ multiplex PCR; TCRdb stores just in-frame clones and leaves some out. The sample has fewer than 200,000 clones, approximately 81% seen once. The sequencing sample was made of PBMCs. This chain joins TRBV18 and TRBJ2-5; D gene ambiguous. The TCR sequence derives from a man younger than 30 in good health and CMV-seropositive. The CDR3 DNA reads as TGTGCCAGCTCTCCCAACAGAAAAGAGACCCAGTACTTC. Protein sequence: CASSPNRKETQYF.